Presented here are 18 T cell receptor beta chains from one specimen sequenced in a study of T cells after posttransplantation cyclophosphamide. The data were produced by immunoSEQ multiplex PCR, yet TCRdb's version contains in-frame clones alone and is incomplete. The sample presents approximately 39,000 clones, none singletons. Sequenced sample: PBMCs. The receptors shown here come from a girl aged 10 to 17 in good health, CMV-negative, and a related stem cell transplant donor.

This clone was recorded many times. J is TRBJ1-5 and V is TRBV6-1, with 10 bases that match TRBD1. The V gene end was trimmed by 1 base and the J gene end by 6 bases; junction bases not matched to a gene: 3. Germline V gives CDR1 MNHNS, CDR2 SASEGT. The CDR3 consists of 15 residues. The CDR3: CASSEEGTGVQPQHF. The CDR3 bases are TGTGCCAGCAGTGAAGAGGGGACAGGGGTTCAGCCCCAGCATTTT.

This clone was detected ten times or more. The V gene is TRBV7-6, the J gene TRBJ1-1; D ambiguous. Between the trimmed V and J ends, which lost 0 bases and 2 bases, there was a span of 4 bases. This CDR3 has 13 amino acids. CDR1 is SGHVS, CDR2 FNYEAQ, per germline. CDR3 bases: TGTGCCAGCAGCTTAGCCATTAACACTGAAGCTTTCTTT. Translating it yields CASSLAINTEAFF.

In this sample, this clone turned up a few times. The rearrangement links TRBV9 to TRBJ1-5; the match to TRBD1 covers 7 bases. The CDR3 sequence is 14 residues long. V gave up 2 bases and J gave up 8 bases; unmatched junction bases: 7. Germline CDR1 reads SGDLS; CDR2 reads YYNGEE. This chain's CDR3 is CASSVGTAAEPQHF. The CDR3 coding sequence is TGTGCCAGCAGCGTCGGGACAGCCGCCGAGCCCCAGCATTTT.

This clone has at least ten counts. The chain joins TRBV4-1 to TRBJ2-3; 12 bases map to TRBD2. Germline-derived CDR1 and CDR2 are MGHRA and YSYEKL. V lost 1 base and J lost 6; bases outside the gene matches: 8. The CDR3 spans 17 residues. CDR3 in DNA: TGCGCCAGCAGCCAAGGACTAGCGGGAGTCTTCGCCGATACGCAGTATTTT. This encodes CASSQGLAGVFADTQYF.

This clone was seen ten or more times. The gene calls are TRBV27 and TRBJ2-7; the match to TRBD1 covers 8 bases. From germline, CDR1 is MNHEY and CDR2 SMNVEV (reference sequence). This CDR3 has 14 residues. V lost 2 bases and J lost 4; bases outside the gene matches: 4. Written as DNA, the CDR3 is TGTGCCAGCAGTTTAGGGACAGGTCCTTACGAGCAGTACTTC. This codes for CASSLGTGPYEQYF.

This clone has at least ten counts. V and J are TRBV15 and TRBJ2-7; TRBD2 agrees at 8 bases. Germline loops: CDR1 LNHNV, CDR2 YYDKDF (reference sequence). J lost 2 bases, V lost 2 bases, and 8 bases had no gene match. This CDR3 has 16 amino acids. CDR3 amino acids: CATSRYWREDTYEQYF. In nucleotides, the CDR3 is TGTGCCACCAGCAGATACTGGCGGGAGGACACCTACGAGCAGTACTTC.

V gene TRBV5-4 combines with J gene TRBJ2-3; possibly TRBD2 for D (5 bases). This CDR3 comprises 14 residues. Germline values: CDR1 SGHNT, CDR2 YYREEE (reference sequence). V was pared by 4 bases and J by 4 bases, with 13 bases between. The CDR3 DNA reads TGTGCCAGCAGCCGCATATTGAGGGCAGATACGCAGTATTTT. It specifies CASSRILRADTQYF.

The CDR3 spells CAWELASGRSQYF. The CDR3 DNA follows: TGTGCCTGGGAGCTGGCTAGCGGGCGGTCTCAGTACTTC. The chain employs TRBV30 and TRBJ2-5, with 8 bases fitting TRBD2. The trim removed 5 bases at V and 11 bases at J, leaving 13 bases unmatched. This CDR3 has 13 residues. Germline V gene data show CDR1 as GTSNPN and CDR2 as SVGIG (reference sequence). The whole variable domain, filled in from reference TRBV30 and TRBJ2-5, reads SQTIHQWPATLVQPVGSPLSLECTVEGTSNPNLYWYRQAAGRGLQLLFYSVGIGQISSEVPQNLSASRPQDRQFILSSKKLLLSDSGFYLCAWELASGRSQYFGPGTRLLVL.

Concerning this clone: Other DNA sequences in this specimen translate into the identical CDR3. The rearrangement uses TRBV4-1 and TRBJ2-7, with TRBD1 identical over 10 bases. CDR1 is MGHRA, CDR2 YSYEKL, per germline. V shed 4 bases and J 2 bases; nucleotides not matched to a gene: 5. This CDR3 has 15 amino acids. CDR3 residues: CASSPAGQGAYEQYF. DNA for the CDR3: TGCGCCAGCAGCCCGGCCGGACAGGGGGCCTACGAGCAGTACTTC.

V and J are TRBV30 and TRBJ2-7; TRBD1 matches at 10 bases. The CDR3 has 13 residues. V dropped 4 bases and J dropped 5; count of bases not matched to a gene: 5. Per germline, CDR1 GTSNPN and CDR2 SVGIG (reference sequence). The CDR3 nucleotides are TGTGCCTGGAAATGGACAGGGGGTCACGAGCAGTACTTC. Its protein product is CAWKWTGGHEQYF.

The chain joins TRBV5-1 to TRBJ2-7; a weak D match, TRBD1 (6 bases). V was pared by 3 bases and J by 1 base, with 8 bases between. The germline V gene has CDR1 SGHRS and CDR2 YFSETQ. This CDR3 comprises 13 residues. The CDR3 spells CASSYGQSYEQYF. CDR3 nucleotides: TGCGCCAGCAGCTATGGACAGTCCTACGAGCAGTACTTC.

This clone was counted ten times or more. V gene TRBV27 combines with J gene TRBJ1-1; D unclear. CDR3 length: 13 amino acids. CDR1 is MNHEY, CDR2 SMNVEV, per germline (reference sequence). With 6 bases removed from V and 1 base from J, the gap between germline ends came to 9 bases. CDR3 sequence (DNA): TGTGCCAGCAGGTGGACTTCGAACACTGAAGCTTTCTTT. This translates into CASRWTSNTEAFF.

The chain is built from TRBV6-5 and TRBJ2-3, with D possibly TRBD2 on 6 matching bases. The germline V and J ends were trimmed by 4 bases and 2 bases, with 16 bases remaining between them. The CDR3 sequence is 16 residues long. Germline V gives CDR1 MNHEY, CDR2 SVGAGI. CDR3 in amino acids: CASSSPISGPTDTQYF. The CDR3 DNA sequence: TGTGCCAGCAGTTCTCCCATTAGCGGACCCACAGATACGCAGTATTTT.

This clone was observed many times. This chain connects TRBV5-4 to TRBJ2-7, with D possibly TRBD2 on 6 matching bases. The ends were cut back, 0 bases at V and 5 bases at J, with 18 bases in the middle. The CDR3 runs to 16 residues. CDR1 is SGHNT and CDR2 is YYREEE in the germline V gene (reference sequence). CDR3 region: CASSLDGPSVWHEQYF. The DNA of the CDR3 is TGTGCCAGCAGCTTGGATGGGCCTAGCGTTTGGCACGAGCAGTACTTC.

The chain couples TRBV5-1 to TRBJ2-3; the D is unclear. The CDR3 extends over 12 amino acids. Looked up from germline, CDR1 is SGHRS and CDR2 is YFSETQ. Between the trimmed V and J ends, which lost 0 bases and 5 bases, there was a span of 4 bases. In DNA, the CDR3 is TGCGCCAGCAGCTTGGTAGAAGATACGCAGTATTTT. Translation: CASSLVEDTQYF.

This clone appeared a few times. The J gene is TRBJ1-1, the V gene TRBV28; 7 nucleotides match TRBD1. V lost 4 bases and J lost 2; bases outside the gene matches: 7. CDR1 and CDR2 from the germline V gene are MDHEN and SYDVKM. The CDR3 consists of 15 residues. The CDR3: CASSSRTGSNTEAFF. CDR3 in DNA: TGTGCCAGCAGTTCCAGGACAGGTTCCAACACTGAAGCTTTCTTT.

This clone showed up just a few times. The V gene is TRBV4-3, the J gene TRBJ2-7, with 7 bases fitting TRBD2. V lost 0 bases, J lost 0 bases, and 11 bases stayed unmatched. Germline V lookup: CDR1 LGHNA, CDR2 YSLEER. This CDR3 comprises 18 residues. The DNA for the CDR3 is TGCGCCAGCAGCCAAGAATTATCCGGGAGGCTCCGCTCCTACGAGCAGTACTTC. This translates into CASSQELSGRLRSYEQYF.

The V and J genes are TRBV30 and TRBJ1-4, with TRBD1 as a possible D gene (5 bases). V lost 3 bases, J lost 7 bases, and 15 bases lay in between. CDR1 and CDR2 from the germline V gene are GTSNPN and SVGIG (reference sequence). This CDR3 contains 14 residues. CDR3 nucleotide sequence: TGTGCCTGGAGGGCGCTAGGGGCGACTGAAAAACTGTTTTTT. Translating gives CAWRALGATEKLFF.